The T cell receptor (beta chain) described here comes from a study of identical twins. Study results and limitations: Memory repertoires showed no such pattern, whereas abundant cord blood beta clonotypes carried fewer insertions. With beta out-of-frame sequences, excess sharing by twins was weaker. Modelling approaches yielded underestimates of out-of-frame TCR alpha sharing between monozygotic twins.

Notes on this clonotype: Its antigen is unidentified.

CDR1 ENHRY and CDR2 SYGVKD come from the germline V gene. CDR3 size: 14 residues. Trimming at V came to 3 bases and at J to 9 bases, leaving 7 bases not matched to a gene. Unique molecular identifiers were present on the cDNA, which also gained a universal primer site by template switching. TCRdb itself ran the 5' RACE reads through MiXCR, one entry per CDR3 protein. This table has 650,000 to 800,000 distinct CDR3 sequences, more than 6.5% appearing once. A further study also used this sample, focusing on yellow fever vaccine responses in identical twins.

This clonotype was sampled from a woman aged 18-35 years in good health. The sample was PBMCs. The chain joins TRBV10-3 to TRBJ2-1; 8 nucleotides match TRBD1. The CDR3: CAISDQGQGGEQFF. DNA of the CDR3: TGTGCCATCAGTGACCAAGGACAGGGAGGTGAGCAGTTCTTC.